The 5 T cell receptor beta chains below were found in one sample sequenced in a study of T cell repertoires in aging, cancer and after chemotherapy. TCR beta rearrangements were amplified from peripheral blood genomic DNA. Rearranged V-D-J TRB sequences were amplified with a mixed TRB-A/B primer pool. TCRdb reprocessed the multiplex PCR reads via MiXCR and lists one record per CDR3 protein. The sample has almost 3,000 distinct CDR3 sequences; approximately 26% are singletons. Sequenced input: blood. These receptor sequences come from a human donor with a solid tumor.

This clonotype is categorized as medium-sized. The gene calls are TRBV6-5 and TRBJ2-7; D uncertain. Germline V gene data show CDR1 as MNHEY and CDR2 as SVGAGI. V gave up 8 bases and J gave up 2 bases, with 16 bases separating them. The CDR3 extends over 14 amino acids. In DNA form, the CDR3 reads TGTGCCAGCTCACTCAAGGGCGGAACCTACGAGCAGTACTTC. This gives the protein CASSLKGGTYEQYF.

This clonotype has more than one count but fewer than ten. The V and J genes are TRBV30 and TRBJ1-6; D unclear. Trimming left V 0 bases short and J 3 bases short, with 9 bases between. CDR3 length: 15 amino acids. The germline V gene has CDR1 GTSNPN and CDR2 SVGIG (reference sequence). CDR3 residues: CAWSVVALYNSPLHF. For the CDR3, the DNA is TGTGCCTGGAGTGTAGTGGCGCTCTATAATTCACCCCTCCACTTT.

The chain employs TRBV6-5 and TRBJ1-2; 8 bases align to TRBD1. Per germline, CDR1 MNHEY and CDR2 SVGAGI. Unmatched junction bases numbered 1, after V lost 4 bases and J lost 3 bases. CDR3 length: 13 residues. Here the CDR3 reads CASSWTGYYGYTF. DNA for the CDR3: TGTGCCAGCAGTTGGACAGGGTACTATGGCTACACCTTC.

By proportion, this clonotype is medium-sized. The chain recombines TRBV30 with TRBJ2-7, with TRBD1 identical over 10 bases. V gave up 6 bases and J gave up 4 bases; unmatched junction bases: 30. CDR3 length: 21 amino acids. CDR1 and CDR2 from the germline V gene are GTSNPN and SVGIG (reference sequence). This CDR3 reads CACNKPRTGAGPRTGGYEQYF. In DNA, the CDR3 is TGTGCCTGTAACAAACCAAGGACTGGCGCAGGACCAAGGACAGGGGGATACGAGCAGTACTTC.

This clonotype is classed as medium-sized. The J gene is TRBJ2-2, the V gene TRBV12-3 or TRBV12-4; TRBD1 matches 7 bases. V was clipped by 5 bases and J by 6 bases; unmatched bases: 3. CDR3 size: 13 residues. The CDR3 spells CASSPGTAGELFF. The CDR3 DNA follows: TGTGCCAGCAGTCCGGGGACAGCCGGGGAGCTGTTTTTT.